A selection of T cell receptor beta chains follows, all from one sample in a study of blood T cell repertoires in COVID-19. Sequenced by immunoSEQ multiplex PCR; TCRdb stores in-frame clones only, minus some. The top ten hold approximately 12% of the sample, which has fewer than 350,000 clones, about 86% seen once. Material: peripheral blood. The receptors shown here come from a woman aged 25 to 39 with COVID-19, enrolled during active disease. The CDR3 runs from the conserved cysteine through the conserved F or W. Rows may omit the clone size; those that give it use once, few, many or a size class.

J gene,CDR3 length,V gene,clone size,CDR3 protein
TRBJ2-7,13,TRBV28,-,CASSFYSSYEQYF
TRBJ2-1,14,TRBV27,-,CASSRDRGFTEQFF
TRBJ1-6,15,TRBV19,-,CASSRVGQTNSPLHF
TRBJ2-3,15,TRBV5-1,-,CASSLTGDNTDTQYF
TRBJ2-7,12,TRBV14,-,CASSQGTGEQYF
TRBJ2-7,16,TRBV5-6,-,CASSPRTKWISYEQYF
TRBJ1-5,13,TRBV19,-,CASIGAVNQPQHF
TRBJ2-7,14,TRBV18,-,CASSPAGGTYEQYF
TRBJ2-2,14,TRBV11-2,-,CASRPAASTGELFF
TRBJ2-2,12,TRBV5-6,-,CASAEIKGELFF
TRBJ2-3,15,TRBV15,-,CATSRVTGLADTQYF
TRBJ1-6,14,TRBV27,-,CASSLSGQNSPLHF
TRBJ2-3,17,TRBV28,-,CASSFPSGTQGGDTQYF
TRBJ2-7,13,TRBV27,-,CASSLSASGEQYF
TRBJ2-1,17,TRBV5-6,-,CATSPTGWGRTYNEQFF
TRBJ2-1,15,TRBV5-4,-,CASSLRTGGYNEQFF
TRBJ1-5,15,TRBV7-2,-,CASSLDSGDNQPQHF
TRBJ1-6,12,TRBV19,-,CASSVGASPLHF
TRBJ2-1,16,TRBV18,-,CASSLDRSPYTNEQFF
TRBJ2-3,15,TRBV7-2,-,CASEWARDRLARRYF
TRBJ2-1,16,TRBV7-6,-,CASQIAGGISYNEQFF
TRBJ2-7,18,TRBV15,-,CATSRDRPGLAGGYEQYF
TRBJ2-2,15,TRBV4-1,-,CASSHPGLATGELFF
TRBJ1-1,19,TRBV6-1,once,CASSGQGVRQGRWQTEAFF
TRBJ2-3,15,TRBV11-1,-,CASSLGGGASDTQYF
TRBJ1-1,14,TRBV19,-,CASSMGSTYTEAFF
TRBJ2-2,16,TRBV2,-,CASRDPRQGNTGELFF
TRBJ2-7,15,TRBV6-5,few,CASSYSTATPYEQYF
TRBJ2-1,16,TRBV4-1,-,CASSQTTSGGYNEQFF
TRBJ1-2,11,TRBV29-1,-,CSVWTGGGYTF
TRBJ1-1,15,TRBV19,-,CASSTSTGGGTEAFF
TRBJ1-2,12,TRBV29-1,-,CSVDNQAVFSRF
TRBJ2-1,15,TRBV19,many,CASKAAGGGYNEQFF
TRBJ2-7,16,TRBV5-1,-,CASSTTGTGNPYEQYF
TRBJ2-7,14,TRBV2,-,CASNKESRVYEQYF
TRBJ2-2,15,TRBV5-1,-,CASTREAPLAGELFF
TRBJ2-2,20,TRBV6-4,-,CASSDPREGGQVKKTGELFF
TRBJ1-5,15,TRBV27,-,CASRGQMYSNQPQHF
TRBJ2-7,11,TRBV20-1,-,CSAATSTEQYF
TRBJ1-2,13,TRBV5-6,-,CASSSGELYGYTF
TRBJ1-2,14,TRBV7-2,once,CASSSAGVAYGYTF
TRBJ1-2,15,TRBV7-8,-,CASSRQRDPSYGYTF
TRBJ2-1,15,TRBV5-5,-,CASSLRGESRNEQFF
TRBJ2-2,14,TRBV24-1,-,CAIRGPTNTGELFF
TRBJ2-7,13,TRBV27,-,CASSPDRGYEQYF
TRBJ1-5,14,TRBV19,once,CASSIRQVNQPQHF
TRBJ1-2,14,TRBV7-9,-,CASVKPANALGYTF
TRBJ2-5,17,TRBV14,-,CASSPITDLRGRETQYF
TRBJ1-6,13,TRBV2,-,CASNRETNSPLHF
TRBJ2-1,15,TRBV5-4,-,CASSLAGGTYNEQFF
TRBJ2-2,15,TRBV6-6,once,CASSRTGANTGELFF
TRBJ1-1,14,TRBV6-5,once,CASSYTGGGTEAFF
TRBJ2-4,11,TRBV5-4,-,CASSLYDIQYF
TRBJ2-1,16,TRBV27,-,CASSTPRDRGYNEQFF